The text below deals with one T cell receptor beta chain. Its antigen remains unknown. This entry belongs to a study of blood T cells in healthy people across ages. A second PCR, run for roughly 7 to 11 cycles, used a sample-barcoded 5' primer plus a J-beta primer mix. Every molecule of cDNA carried a tag from a template-switch adaptor with 12 random nucleotides. TCRdb called the 5' RACE reads again in MiXCR, with one record for every CDR3 protein. The sample includes 700,000 or so distinct CDR3 sequences, 22% of them seen just once. Overall study results and limits: Naive T cell percentage and TCR beta diversity correlated strongly. Greater diversity and more naive CD4+ cells were seen in long-lived donors than in aged donors.

The sample, around 10 milliliters of peripheral blood, was drawn from each donor. Trimming removed 1 base at V and 1 base at J, with 15 bases between. The CDR3 is 17 residues long. In germline, CDR1 is MGHRA, CDR2 YSYEKL. Sequences were obtained from blood. The rearrangement joins TRBV4-1 to TRBJ2-3; D is ambiguous. This sequence originates from a man aged 65 to 79 in good health. CDR3 loop: CASSQVAGRVGTDTQYF. Written as DNA, the CDR3 is TGCGCCAGCAGCCAAGTAGCTGGTCGGGTTGGCACAGATACGCAGTATTTT.